This T cell receptor (beta chain) was captured in a study of T cell repertoires in cytomegalovirus infection. As for the study in general: Public TCR beta signatures were indicative of both CMV infection and a matching HLA type.

A single record per CDR3 protein comes from TCRdb applying MiXCR to the reads. This table holds approximately 500,000 distinct CDR3 sequences, about 11% found once. Trimming pared 3 bases from V and 2 bases from J, leaving 14 bases between. CDR1 and CDR2 (germline): SGHRS, YFSETQ. The CDR3 spans 16 residues. Findings of the study overall: HLA-C-restricted CMV-specific TCR beta clonotypes were dominant in the ex vivo response. Cumulative frequency (of public TCR beta family members) identified carriers of CMV plus the relevant HLA.

A word on this clonotype: Its antigen is currently unknown. A single base separates this from a much larger clone, so it may be a read error.

Sequencing was done on a sample of PBMCs. This chain connects TRBV5-1 to TRBJ2-2, with D maybe TRBD2 (6 bases). This receptor was obtained from a human donor in good health (CMV status not recorded). Some clones in this sample may be carry-over from other donors' samples. The CDR3 coding sequence is TGCGCCAGCAGCTCGACCGGGACTCGCAACACCGGGGAGCTGTTTTTT. Amino acids: CASSSTGTRNTGELFF.